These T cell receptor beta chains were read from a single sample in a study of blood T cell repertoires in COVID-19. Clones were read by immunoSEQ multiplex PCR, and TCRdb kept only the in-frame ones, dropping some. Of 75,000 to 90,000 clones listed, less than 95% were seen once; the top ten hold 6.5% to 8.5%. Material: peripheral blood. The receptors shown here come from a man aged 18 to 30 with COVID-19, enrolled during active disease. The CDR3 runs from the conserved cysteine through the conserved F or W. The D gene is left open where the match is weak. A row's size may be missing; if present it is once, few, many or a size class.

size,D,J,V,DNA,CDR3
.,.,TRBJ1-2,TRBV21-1,TGTGCCAGCAGCACTAGAGAGGCTGACAGGGAGAGTGGAGGCTACACCTTC,CASSTREADRESGGYTF
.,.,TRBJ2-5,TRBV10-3,TGTGCCATCAGGCCAGGACAGTTTGGCGAGACCCAGTACTTC,CAIRPGQFGETQYF
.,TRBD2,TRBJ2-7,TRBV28,TGTGCCAGCAGTTTAAGACTAGCTTCCCTGGAGCAGTACTTC,CASSLRLASLEQYF
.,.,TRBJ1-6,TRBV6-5,TGTGCCAGCAGAGGGAGTAATTCACCCCTCCACTTT,CASRGSNSPLHF
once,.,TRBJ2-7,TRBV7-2,TGTGCCAGCAGCCACACCGGGACTTCCTACGAGCAGTACTTC,CASSHTGTSYEQYF
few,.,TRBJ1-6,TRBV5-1,TGCGCCAGCAGCTTGGACAGTAATAATTCACCCCTCCACTTT,CASSLDSNNSPLHF
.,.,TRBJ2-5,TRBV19,TGTGCCAGTAGGAGGAGGGCCATGGGGCAAGAGACCCAGTACTTC,CASRRRAMGQETQYF
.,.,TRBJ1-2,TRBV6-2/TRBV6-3,TGTGCCAGCAGTTACGGCCAGGTGAATGGCTACACCTTC,CASSYGQVNGYTF
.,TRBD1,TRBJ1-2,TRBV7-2,TGTGCCAGCAGCTTAGCGCCGGAGACAGGGTTGGAGGGTGGCTACACCTTC,CASSLAPETGLEGGYTF
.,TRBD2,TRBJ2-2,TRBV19,TGTGCCAGTAGCCCGACTAGCGGGGCCGGGGAGCTGTTTTTT,CASSPTSGAGELFF
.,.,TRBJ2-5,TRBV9,TGTGCCAGCAGCGTAGCAACGGGCGCTGGCGGGTCCCAGTACTTC,CASSVATGAGGSQYF
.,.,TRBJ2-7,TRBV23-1,TGCGCCAGCAGTCAATCCGGGGCACTAGCAACTACCTCCTACGAGCAGTACTTC,CASSQSGALATTSYEQYF
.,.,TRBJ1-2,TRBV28,TGTGCCAGCAGCGAGAACTATGGCTACACCTTC,CASSENYGYTF
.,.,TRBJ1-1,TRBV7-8,TGTGCCAGCAGCTTCCTCCCTCCGAACACTGAAGCTTTCTTT,CASSFLPPNTEAFF
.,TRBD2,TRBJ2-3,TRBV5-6,TGTGCCAGCAGCTTGGGGGGACTAGCGGGAGCTCACACAGATACGCAGTATTTT,CASSLGGLAGAHTDTQYF
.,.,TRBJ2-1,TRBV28,TGTGCCAGCATGGGGAACAGGGTTCGGTACAATGAGCAGTTCTTC,CASMGNRVRYNEQFF
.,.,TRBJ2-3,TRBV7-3,TGTGCCAGCAGCTTAGATAGAGGAGCAGATACGCAGTATTTT,CASSLDRGADTQYF
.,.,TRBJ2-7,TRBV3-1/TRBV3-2,TGTGCCAGCAGCCCCCTCACACAGGCCAGACGCGAGCAGTACTTC,CASSPLTQARREQYF
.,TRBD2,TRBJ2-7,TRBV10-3,TGTGCCATCTCTAGCGGGAGGGCCCACGAGCAGTACTTC,CAISSGRAHEQYF
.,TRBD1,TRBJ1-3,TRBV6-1,TGTGCCAGCAGTGTCCGGACAGGGCCAAATGGAAACACCATATATTTT,CASSVRTGPNGNTIYF
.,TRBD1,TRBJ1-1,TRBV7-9,TGTGCCAGCAATCCTGGGACAGGGGAAGCTTTCTTT,CASNPGTGEAFF
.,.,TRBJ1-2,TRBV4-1,TGCGCCAGCAGCCAGGCTCGGGCGGGGGGACGGACCGGCTACACCTTC,CASSQARAGGRTGYTF
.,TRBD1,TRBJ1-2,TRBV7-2,TGTGCCAGCAGCCCGCAGGGGGCTAGGTATGGCTACACCTTC,CASSPQGARYGYTF
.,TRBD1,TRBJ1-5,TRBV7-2,TGTGCCAGCAGCAGAACAGGGGGCGCCAATCAGCCCCAGCATTTT,CASSRTGGANQPQHF
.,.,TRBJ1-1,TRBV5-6,TGTGCCAGCAGCTTGGCGGACAGAAACACTGAAGCTTTCTTT,CASSLADRNTEAFF
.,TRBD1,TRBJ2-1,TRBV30,TGTGCCTGGAGACCCCGGGACAGGGGCTTTAATGAGCAGTTCTTC,CAWRPRDRGFNEQFF
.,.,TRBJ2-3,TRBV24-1,TGTGCCACCAGTGATAACAGGGCCTCTTACGATAGCACAGATACGCAGTATTTT,CATSDNRASYDSTDTQYF
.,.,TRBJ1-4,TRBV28,TGTGCCAGCAGTTTATCGGGGGTTAATGAAAAACTGCTTTTT,CASSLSGVNEKLLF
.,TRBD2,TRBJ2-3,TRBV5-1,TGCGCCAGCACCCTAGCGGAGCATAGCACAGATACGCAGTATTTT,CASTLAEHSTDTQYF
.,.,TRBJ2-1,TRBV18,TGTGCCAGCTCACCACTTCGACTCCCAAATGAGCAGTTCTTC,CASSPLRLPNEQFF
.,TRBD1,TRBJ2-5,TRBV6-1,TGTGCCAGCAGTGAGGACAGGGGGTATCAAGAGACCCAGTACTTC,CASSEDRGYQETQYF
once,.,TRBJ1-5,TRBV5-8,TGTGCCAGCAGCTTATCCGGGACTTTCGGCAATCAGCCCCAGCATTTT,CASSLSGTFGNQPQHF
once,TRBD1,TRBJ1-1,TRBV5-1,TGCGCCAGCAGAAACGACAGGGCCGGCACTGAAGCTTTCTTT,CASRNDRAGTEAFF
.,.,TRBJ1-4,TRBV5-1,TGCGCCAGCAGCTTGGGGACAGAAAGGAATGAAAAACTGTTTTTT,CASSLGTERNEKLFF
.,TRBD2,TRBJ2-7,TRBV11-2,TGTGCCAGCAGCTTAGTGTTGGTTCTAGCGGGACCCGCTTACGAGCAGTACTTC,CASSLVLVLAGPAYEQYF
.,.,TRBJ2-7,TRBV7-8,TGTGCCAGCAGCTTCGGAGACTACGAGCAGTACTTC,CASSFGDYEQYF
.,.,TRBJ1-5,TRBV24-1,TGTGCCACCAGCGGGGTAGGCAATCAGCCCCAGCATTTT,CATSGVGNQPQHF
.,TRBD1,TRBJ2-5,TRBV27,TGTGCCAGCAGTACCCGGGACAGGCTTCAAGAGACCCAGTACTTC,CASSTRDRLQETQYF
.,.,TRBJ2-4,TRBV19,TGTGCCAGTAGTAACCAGGGGGCCAAAAACATTCAGTACTTC,CASSNQGAKNIQYF
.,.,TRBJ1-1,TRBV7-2,TGTGCCAGCAGCCAAAGACAGATGAACACTGAAGCTTTCTTT,CASSQRQMNTEAFF